These T cell receptor beta chains were read from a single sample in a study of beta chain features in type 1 diabetes. The protocol was immunoSEQ multiplex PCR, while the TCRdb copy is restricted to in-frame clones and leaves out a portion. The sample has 65,000 to 100,000 clones, 25% to 35% seen once. Specimen: stem cell memory CD4+ T cells from blood. These receptors all stem from a woman aged 18 to 35 in good health. CDR3s include the opening cysteine and the closing phenylalanine or tryptophan. Fields, in order: clone size, V gene, J gene, D gene, CDR3 protein, CDR3 DNA. The D gene is left open where the match is weak. A row's size may be missing; if present it is once, few, many or a size class.

-	TRBV11-2	TRBJ1-2	-	CASTRQGWGYGYTF	TGTGCCAGCACCCGCCAGGGCTGGGGCTATGGCTACACCTTC
few	TRBV10-3	TRBJ2-7	-	CAISESAASYEQYF	TGTGCCATCAGTGAGTCGGCGGCCTCCTACGAGCAGTACTTC
-	TRBV6-6	TRBJ1-2	TRBD1	CASRRTGEGGNYGYTF	TGTGCCAGCAGACGGACAGGGGAGGGGGGTAACTATGGCTACACCTTC
few	TRBV6-5	TRBJ2-1	-	CASSSDFNPNEQFF	TGTGCCAGCAGTTCCGACTTCAACCCCAATGAGCAGTTCTTC
few	TRBV7-9	TRBJ2-2	-	CASSLAGQITGELFF	TGTGCCAGCAGCTTAGCGGGGCAGATCACCGGGGAGCTGTTTTTT
few	TRBV10-3	TRBJ1-2	-	CAIRRTDVYGYTF	TGTGCCATCAGGAGGACAGACGTTTATGGCTACACCTTC
-	TRBV7-6	TRBJ2-6	TRBD2	CASSLGGGTSGANVLTF	TGTGCCAGCAGCTTAGGGGGGGGGACCTCTGGGGCCAACGTCCTGACTTTC
-	TRBV9	TRBJ1-1	-	CASSYLMGAGLTEAFF	TGTGCCAGCAGCTACCTGATGGGGGCAGGGTTGACTGAAGCTTTCTTT
-	TRBV10-3	TRBJ1-2	-	CAIRRTAYGYGYTF	TGTGCCATCAGACGGACAGCGTACGGCTATGGCTACACCTTC
-	TRBV18	TRBJ2-7	-	CASSPWTSYEQYF	TGTGCCAGCTCACCGTGGACATCCTACGAGCAGTACTTC
few	TRBV4-2	TRBJ1-2	TRBD1	CASSQQRQGTYGYTF	TGTGCCAGCAGCCAACAGAGACAGGGGACCTATGGCTACACCTTC
once	TRBV7-3	TRBJ1-1	TRBD1	CASSLGQGSRNTEAFF	TGTGCCAGCAGCTTGGGACAGGGTTCCAGGAACACTGAAGCTTTCTTT
-	TRBV11-2	TRBJ2-7	-	CASSYQVVAEQYF	TGTGCCAGCTCTTACCAGGTGGTTGCCGAGCAGTACTTC
many	TRBV7-2	TRBJ2-7	-	CASSLDYNSYEQYF	TGTGCCAGCAGCTTAGATTACAACTCCTACGAGCAGTACTTC
few	TRBV2	TRBJ2-7	TRBD2	CASSETSGTLQQYF	TGTGCCAGCAGTGAGACTAGCGGAACACTTCAGCAGTACTTC
many	TRBV29-1	TRBJ2-7	-	CSVDGTGEQYF	TGCAGCGTTGACGGTACGGGGGAGCAGTACTTC
few	TRBV25-1	TRBJ2-2	TRBD1	CASRWDRGRKGTGELFF	TGTGCCAGCAGATGGGACAGGGGGCGAAAAGGGACCGGGGAGCTGTTTTTT
-	TRBV6-1	TRBJ2-7	-	CASMRQGRNEQYF	TGTGCCAGCATGAGGCAGGGTCGGAACGAGCAGTACTTC
-	TRBV4-1	TRBJ2-1	TRBD2	CASSQEGAGGPIEQFF	TGCGCCAGCAGCCAAGAAGGGGCGGGAGGGCCAATTGAGCAGTTCTTC
few	TRBV5-1	TRBJ1-6	-	CASSPSPRQASSPLHF	TGCGCCAGCAGCCCCAGCCCCCGACAGGCATCTTCACCCCTCCACTTT
-	TRBV7-8	TRBJ2-3	TRBD2	CASSLGDERRGGDTQYF	TGTGCCAGCAGCTTAGGGGACGAGAGGCGGGGGGGGGATACGCAGTATTTT
few	TRBV7-2	TRBJ1-1	TRBD1	CASSSTRGAEAFF	TGTGCCAGCAGCTCCACCAGGGGGGCTGAAGCTTTCTTT
-	TRBV6-4	TRBJ1-2	TRBD1	CASRGQGDSGYTF	TGTGCCAGCAGGGGACAGGGCGATAGTGGCTACACCTTC
-	TRBV11-3	TRBJ2-1	-	CASSLTGSAASYNEQFF	TGTGCCAGCAGCCTCACGGGTAGCGCGGCCTCCTACAATGAGCAGTTCTTC
few	TRBV7-2	TRBJ1-5	-	CASSRGRGEGGPQHF	TGTGCCAGCAGCCGTGGCCGGGGCGAAGGGGGTCCCCAGCATTTT
few	TRBV4-1	TRBJ1-2	-	CASSHPVGASYGYTF	TGCGCCAGCAGCCATCCCGTGGGGGCTAGTTATGGCTACACCTTC
-	TRBV7-9	TRBJ1-2	-	CASSLVAKPPDGYTF	TGTGCCAGCAGCTTAGTCGCCAAACCACCGGATGGCTACACCTTC
-	TRBV18	TRBJ2-4	TRBD1	CASSPSDRHSNIQYF	TGTGCCAGCTCACCTTCGGACAGGCATTCAAACATTCAGTACTTC
-	TRBV6-1	TRBJ1-3	-	CASSEAGGSGNTIYF	TGTGCCAGCAGTGAAGCAGGGGGCTCTGGAAACACCATATATTTT